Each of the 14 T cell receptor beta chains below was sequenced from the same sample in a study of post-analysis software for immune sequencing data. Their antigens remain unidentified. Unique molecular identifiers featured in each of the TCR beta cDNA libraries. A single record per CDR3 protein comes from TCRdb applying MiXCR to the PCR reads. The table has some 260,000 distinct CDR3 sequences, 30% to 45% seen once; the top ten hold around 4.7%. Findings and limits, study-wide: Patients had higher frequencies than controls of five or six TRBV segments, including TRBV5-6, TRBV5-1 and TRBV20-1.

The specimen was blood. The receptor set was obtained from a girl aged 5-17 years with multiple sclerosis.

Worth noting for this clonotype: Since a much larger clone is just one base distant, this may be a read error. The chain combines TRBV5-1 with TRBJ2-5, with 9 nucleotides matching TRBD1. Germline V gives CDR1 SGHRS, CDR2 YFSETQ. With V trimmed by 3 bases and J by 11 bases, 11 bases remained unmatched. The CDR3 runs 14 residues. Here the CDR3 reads CASSSDRGYNEQYF. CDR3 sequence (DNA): TGCGCCAGCAGCTCGGACAGGGGATACAATGAGCAGTACTTC.

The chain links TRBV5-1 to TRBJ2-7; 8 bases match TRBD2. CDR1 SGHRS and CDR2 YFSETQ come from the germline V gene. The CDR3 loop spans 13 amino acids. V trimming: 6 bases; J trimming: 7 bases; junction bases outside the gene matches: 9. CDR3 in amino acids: CASKYGTSGEQYF. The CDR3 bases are TGCGCCAGCAAGTACGGGACTAGTGGTGAGCAGTACTTC.

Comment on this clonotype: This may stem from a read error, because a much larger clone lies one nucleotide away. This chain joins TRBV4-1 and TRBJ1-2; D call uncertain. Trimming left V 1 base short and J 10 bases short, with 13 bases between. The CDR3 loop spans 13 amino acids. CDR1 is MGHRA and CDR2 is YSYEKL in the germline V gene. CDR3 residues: CASSQVDRTSYTF. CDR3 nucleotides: TGCGCCAGCAGCCAAGTAGACCGAACTTCCTACACCTTC.

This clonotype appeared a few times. The CDR3 loop reads CSANIPANQPQHF. The CDR3 DNA reads TGCAGTGCTAACATTCCCGCCAATCAGCCCCAGCATTTT. This rearrangement joins TRBV20-1 to TRBJ1-5; D not certain. There are 13 residues in the CDR3. V was shortened by 4 bases and J by 3 bases, with 10 bases between the two germline ends. CDR1 and CDR2 (germline): DFQATT, SNEGSKA (reference sequence).

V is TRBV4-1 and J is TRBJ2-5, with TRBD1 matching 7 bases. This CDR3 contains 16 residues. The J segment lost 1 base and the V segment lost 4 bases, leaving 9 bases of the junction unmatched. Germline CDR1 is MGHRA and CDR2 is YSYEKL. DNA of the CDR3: TGCGCCAGCAGCCCCATACTCGGGACAGCCCAAGAGACCCAGTACTTC. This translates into CASSPILGTAQETQYF.

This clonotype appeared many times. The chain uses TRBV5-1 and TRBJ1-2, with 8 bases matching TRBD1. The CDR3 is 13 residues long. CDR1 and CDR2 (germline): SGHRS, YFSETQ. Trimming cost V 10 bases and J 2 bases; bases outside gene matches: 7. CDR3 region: CAGDRGSNYGYTF. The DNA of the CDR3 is TGCGCCGGCGACAGGGGCTCAAACTATGGCTACACCTTC.

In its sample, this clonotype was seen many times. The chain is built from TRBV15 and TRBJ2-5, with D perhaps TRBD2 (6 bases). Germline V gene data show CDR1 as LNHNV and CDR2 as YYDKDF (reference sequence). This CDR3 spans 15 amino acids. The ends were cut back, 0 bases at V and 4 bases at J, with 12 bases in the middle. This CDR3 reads CATSREYRGIETQYF. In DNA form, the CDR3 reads TGTGCCACCAGCAGAGAATACCGGGGGATAGAGACCCAGTACTTC. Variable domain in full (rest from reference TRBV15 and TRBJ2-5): DAMVIQNPRYQVTQFGKPVTLSCSQTLNHNVMYWYQQKSSQAPKLLFHYYDKDFNNEADTPDNFQSRRPNTSFCFLDIRSPGLGDTAMYLCATSREYRGIETQYFGPGTRLLVL.

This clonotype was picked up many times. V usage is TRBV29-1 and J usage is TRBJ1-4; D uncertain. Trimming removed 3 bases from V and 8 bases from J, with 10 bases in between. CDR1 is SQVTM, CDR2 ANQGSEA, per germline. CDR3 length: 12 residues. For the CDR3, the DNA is TGCAGCGTTGAGGAGATCGAGGAAAAACTGTTTTTT. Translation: CSVEEIEEKLFF.

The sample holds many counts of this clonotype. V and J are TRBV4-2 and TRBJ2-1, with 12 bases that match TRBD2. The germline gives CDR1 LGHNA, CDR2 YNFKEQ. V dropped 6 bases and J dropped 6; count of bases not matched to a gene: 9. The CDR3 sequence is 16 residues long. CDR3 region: CASSLSTSGGLNEQFF. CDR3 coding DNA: TGTGCCAGCAGTCTGTCGACTAGCGGGGGCCTCAATGAGCAGTTCTTC.

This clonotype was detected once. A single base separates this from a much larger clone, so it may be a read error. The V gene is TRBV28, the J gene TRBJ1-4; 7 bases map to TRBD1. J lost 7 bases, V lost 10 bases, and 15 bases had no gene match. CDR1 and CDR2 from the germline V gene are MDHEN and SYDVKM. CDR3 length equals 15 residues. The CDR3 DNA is TGTGCCAACAAGTTACTCGGGACAGTGAGTGAAAAACTGTTTTTT. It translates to CANKLLGTVSEKLFF.

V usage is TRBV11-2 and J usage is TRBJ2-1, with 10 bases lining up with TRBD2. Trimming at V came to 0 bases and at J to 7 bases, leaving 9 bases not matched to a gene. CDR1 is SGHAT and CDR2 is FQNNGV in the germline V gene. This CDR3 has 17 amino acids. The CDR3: CASSLDPTSGARNEQFF. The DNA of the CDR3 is TGTGCCAGCAGCTTAGATCCCACTAGCGGGGCTCGTAATGAGCAGTTCTTC.

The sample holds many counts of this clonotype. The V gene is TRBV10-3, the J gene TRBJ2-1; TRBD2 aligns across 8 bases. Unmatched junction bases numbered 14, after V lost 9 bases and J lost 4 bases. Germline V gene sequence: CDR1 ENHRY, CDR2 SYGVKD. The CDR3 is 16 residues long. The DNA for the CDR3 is TGTGCCATAAGGAACGCCGGGAGCGGGGGATACAATGAGCAGTTCTTC. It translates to CAIRNAGSGGYNEQFF.

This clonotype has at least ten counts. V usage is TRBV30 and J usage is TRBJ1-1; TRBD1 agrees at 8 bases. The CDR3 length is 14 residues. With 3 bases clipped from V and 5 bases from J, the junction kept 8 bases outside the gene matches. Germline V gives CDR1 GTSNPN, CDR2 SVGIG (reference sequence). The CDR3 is CAWSPGTGVTEAFF. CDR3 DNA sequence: TGTGCCTGGAGCCCAGGGACAGGCGTAACTGAAGCTTTCTTT.

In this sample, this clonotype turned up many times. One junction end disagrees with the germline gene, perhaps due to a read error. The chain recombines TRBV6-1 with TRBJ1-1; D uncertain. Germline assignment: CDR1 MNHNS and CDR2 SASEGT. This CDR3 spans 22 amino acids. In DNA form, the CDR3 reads TGTGCCAGCCTGACCCCCGCTGCCGGGCGGGTACTTTCCCTGGTCGGGAACGCTGAAGCTTTCTTT. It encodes CASLTPAAGRVLSLVGNAEAFF.